This T cell receptor (beta chain) was sequenced in a study of blood T cell repertoires in COVID-19. Original processing methods: Reference gene primer amplification gave estimated nucleated cell counts. The repertoire was sequenced with immunoSEQ multiplex PCR; TCRdb's copy has only in-frame clones and lacks some. Clonal size and the V and J genes are those of that table, whereas D and trimming came from the DNA. This table has roughly 61,000 clones, 75% to 95% appearing once. Trimming cost V 1 base and J 7 bases, with 11 bases left between them. The CDR3 is 13 residues long. Germline V gene sequence: CDR1 MNHNS, CDR2 SASEGT.

The receptor's source is a man aged 60-69 years with acute or convalescent COVID-19. Input material: peripheral blood. This rearrangement joins TRBV6-1 to TRBJ2-7; D may be TRBD2 (6 bases). DNA for the CDR3: TGTGCCAGCAGTGAAGTATGGGGGAGGGAGCAGTACTTC. Translating it yields CASSEVWGREQYF.